This T cell receptor beta chain was profiled in a study of OX40 agonist ivuxolimab in advanced cancers. Study-wide results and limits: Doses of 0.1 to 3.0 mg/kg were accompanied by clonal expansion of CD4+ and CD8+ blood T cells by week 6. Some patients without response likewise showed low normalized clonal expansion. Antigen specificity was not determined for the expanded peripheral T cells.

For this clone: Antigen unknown.

Collection of blood occurred at baseline, at cycle 4 day 1, and at cycle 7 day 1. The repertoire was sequenced with immunoSEQ multiplex PCR; TCRdb's copy has only in-frame clones and lacks some. The sample shows tens of thousands of clones, 65% to 85% of them seen only once. This receptor was taken from an adult with an advanced solid tumor such as melanoma, head and neck, liver or kidney cancer. The starting material was CD4+ or CD8+ T cells sorted from blood, obtained in a trial of the OX40 agonist ivuxolimab.

CDR3 region: CASSYNSASREQYF. CDR3 coding DNA: TGTGCCAGCAGTTACAATTCGGCCTCGCGCGAGCAGTACTTC. The chain links TRBV6-5 to TRBJ2-7; no firm D call. V lost 2 bases, J lost 6 bases, and 14 bases lay in between. This CDR3 spans 14 amino acids. The V gene's germline CDR1 is MNHEY and CDR2 SVGAGI.